This T cell receptor beta chain was recovered during a study of blood T cell repertoires in COVID-19. As for the study in general: Material from acute and convalescent COVID-19 was sourced from the United States, Italy and Spain. Sources were T cells, B-cell-depleted T cells, or PBMCs; the material itself was cDNA or gDNA.

In the authors' workflow: Amplification of reference gene primers was used by the study to estimate nucleated cell counts. The repertoire was sequenced with immunoSEQ multiplex PCR; TCRdb's copy has only in-frame clones and lacks some. V and J calls and clone size are given by that table; D and trimming were obtained from the DNA. The data show roughly 190,000 clones, around 90% seen once. CDR1 and CDR2 from the germline V gene are MNHEY and SMNVEV (reference sequence). With 8 bases removed from V and 2 bases from J, the gap between germline ends came to 11 bases. The CDR3 length is 13 residues. This chain uses TRBV27 with TRBJ2-3; D is ambiguous. The TCR was taken from a man between 60 and 75 years old with active or convalescent COVID-19. The sample taken for sequencing was peripheral blood. CDR3 residues: CASRLRVTDTQYF. DNA of the CDR3: TGTGCCAGCCGCCTAAGAGTCACAGATACGCAGTATTTT.